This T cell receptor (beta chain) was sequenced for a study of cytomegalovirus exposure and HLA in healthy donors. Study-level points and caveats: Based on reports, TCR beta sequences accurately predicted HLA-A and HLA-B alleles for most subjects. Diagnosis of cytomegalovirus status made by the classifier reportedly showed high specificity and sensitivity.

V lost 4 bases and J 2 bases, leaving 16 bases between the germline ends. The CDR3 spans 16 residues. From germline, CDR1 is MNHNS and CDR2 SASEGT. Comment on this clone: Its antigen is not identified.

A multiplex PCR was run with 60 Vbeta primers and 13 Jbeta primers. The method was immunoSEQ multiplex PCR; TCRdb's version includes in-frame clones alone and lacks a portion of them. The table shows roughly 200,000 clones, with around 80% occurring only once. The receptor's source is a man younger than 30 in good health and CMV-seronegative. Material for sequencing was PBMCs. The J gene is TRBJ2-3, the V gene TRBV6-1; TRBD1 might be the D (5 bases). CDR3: CASSVPGRAITDTQYF. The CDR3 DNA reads TGTGCCAGCAGTGTCCCCGGCAGGGCGATCACAGATACGCAGTATTTT.